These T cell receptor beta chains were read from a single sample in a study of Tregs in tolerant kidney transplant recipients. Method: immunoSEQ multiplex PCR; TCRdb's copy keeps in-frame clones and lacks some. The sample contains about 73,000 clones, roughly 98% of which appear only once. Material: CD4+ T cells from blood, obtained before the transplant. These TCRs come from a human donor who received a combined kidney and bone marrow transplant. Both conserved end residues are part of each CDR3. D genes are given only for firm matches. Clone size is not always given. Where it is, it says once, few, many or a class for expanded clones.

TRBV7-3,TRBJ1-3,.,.,TGTGCCAGCAGCCTATCTCCTCGCTCTGGAAACACCATATATTTT,CASSLSPRSGNTIYF
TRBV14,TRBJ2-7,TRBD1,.,TGTGCCAGCAGCCAAGAGACAGGGAAGGAAACCTACGAGCAGTACTTC,CASSQETGKETYEQYF
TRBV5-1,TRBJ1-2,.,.,TGCGCCAGCAGCCCGCAACAGGGATCTAACTATGGCTACACCTTC,CASSPQQGSNYGYTF
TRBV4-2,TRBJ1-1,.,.,TGTGCCAGCAGCAATCCAGATGGAGAGCTTGAAGCTTTCTTT,CASSNPDGELEAFF
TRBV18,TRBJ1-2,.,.,TGTGCCAGCTCACCGTTGGATCGCGGCTATGGCTACACCTTC,CASSPLDRGYGYTF
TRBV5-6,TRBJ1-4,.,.,TGTGCCAGCAGCCTACCTCCTGGCGGCAGTCGTGAAAAACTGTTTTTT,CASSLPPGGSREKLFF
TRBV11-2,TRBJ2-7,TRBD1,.,TGTGCCAGCAGCTTAGATCAGGGACAGGGCTACGAGCAGTACTTC,CASSLDQGQGYEQYF
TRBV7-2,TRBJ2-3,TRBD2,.,TGTGCCAGCAGCTTAACTAGCGGAGATACGCAGTATTTT,CASSLTSGDTQYF
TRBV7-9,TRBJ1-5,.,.,TGTGCCAGCAGCCGGGACCGGGGGAGGGCCCAGCATTTT,CASSRDRGRAQHF
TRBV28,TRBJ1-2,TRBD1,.,TGTGCCAGCAGTTTGGCCGTCCTAGGGACAGGCCCTTATGGCTACACCTTC,CASSLAVLGTGPYGYTF
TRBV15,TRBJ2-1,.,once,TGTGCCACCAGCCCCCAGCAGCGGCAGTTCTACAATGAGCAGTTCTTC,CATSPQQRQFYNEQFF
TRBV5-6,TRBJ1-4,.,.,TGTGCCAGCAGCATCCAGGGTTCTAATGAAAAACTGTTTTTT,CASSIQGSNEKLFF
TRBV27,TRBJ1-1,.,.,TGTGCCAGCAGACCTTCGGGGGGTACTGAAGCTTTCTTT,CASRPSGGTEAFF
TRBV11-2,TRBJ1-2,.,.,TGTGCCAGCAGCCCCGGACTGCAGAATGGCTACACCTTC,CASSPGLQNGYTF
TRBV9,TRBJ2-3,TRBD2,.,TGTGCCAGCAGCTCGACTAGCGGGCCCTCTAGCACAGATACGCAGTATTTT,CASSSTSGPSSTDTQYF
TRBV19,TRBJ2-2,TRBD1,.,TGTGCCAGTAGTGCAGACAGGGGGCTGGGGTACACCGGGGAGCTGTTTTTT,CASSADRGLGYTGELFF
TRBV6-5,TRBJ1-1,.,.,TGTGCCAGCAGTAAGCCCCAGGGTACTGAAGCTTTCTTT,CASSKPQGTEAFF
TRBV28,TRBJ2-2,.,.,TGTGCCAGCAGCCCGTGGCTAGAGGCCACCGGGGAGCTGTTTTTT,CASSPWLEATGELFF
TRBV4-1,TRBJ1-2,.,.,TGCGCCAGCTCCCCATCACTTAACTATGGCTACACCTTC,CASSPSLNYGYTF
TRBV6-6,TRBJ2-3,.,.,TGTGCCAGCAGTTCCGGGGTTAGCACAGATACGCAGTATTTT,CASSSGVSTDTQYF
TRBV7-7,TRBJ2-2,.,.,TGTGCCAGCAGCTTAGCCAGGAACACCGGGGAGCTGTTTTTT,CASSLARNTGELFF
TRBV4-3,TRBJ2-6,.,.,TGCGCCAGCAGCCCAAACTCTGGGGCCAACGTCCTGACTTTC,CASSPNSGANVLTF
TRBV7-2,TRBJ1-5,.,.,TGTGCCAGCAGCTTATTGGGTCAGGGTCATCAGCCCCAGCATTTT,CASSLLGQGHQPQHF
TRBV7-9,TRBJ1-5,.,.,TGTGCCAGCAGTGACAGTAGCAATCAGCCCCAGCATTTT,CASSDSSNQPQHF
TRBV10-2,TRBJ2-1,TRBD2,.,TGCGCCAGCAGTGTTGCGGGAGTGGGCGATGAGCAGTTCTTC,CASSVAGVGDEQFF
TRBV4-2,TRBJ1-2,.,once,TGTGCCAGCAGCCAAGCCCGGACAAGCTATGGCTACACCTTC,CASSQARTSYGYTF
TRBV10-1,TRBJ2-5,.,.,TGCGCCAGCAGTGAGTTACTAGTGAAGCGGGAGACCCAGTACTTC,CASSELLVKRETQYF
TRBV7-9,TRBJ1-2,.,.,TGTGCCAGCAGCTTAGGGGAGGGCGGCTACACCTTC,CASSLGEGGYTF
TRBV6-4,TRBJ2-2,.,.,TGTGCCAGCAGTTCCGAGGGGGCGAACACCGGGGAGCTGTTTTTT,CASSSEGANTGELFF
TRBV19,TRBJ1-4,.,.,TGTGCCAGTAATCGGGGGAGGGGAGAAAAACTGTTTTTT,CASNRGRGEKLFF
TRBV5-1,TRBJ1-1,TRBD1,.,TGCGCCAGCAGCTCCGGACAGGGAGGTGAAGCTTTCTTT,CASSSGQGGEAFF
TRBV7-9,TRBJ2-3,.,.,TGTGCCAGCAGCAACGCGGATACGCAGTATTTT,CASSNADTQYF
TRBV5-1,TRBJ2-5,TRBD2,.,TGCGCCAGCAGCCCGGGACTAGCGGGGGGACCGTTGGAAGAGACCCAGTACTTC,CASSPGLAGGPLEETQYF
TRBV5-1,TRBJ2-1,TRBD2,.,TGCGCCAGCATCCCTAGCGGGGGAGCCTACAATGAGCAGTTCTTC,CASIPSGGAYNEQFF
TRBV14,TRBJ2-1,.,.,TGTGCCAGCAGCCAACGGGACTCCAGTTCCAACGGGCAGTTCTTC,CASSQRDSSSNGQFF
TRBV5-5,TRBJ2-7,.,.,TGTGCCAGCAGCCAACACGTCGGGGGACACGAGCAGTACTTC,CASSQHVGGHEQYF
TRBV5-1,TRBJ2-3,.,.,TGCGCCAGCAGCTTGGTAGCGGCGGGTAGCACAGATACGCAGTATTTT,CASSLVAAGSTDTQYF
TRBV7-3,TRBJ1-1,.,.,TGTGCCAGCAGCTTAAAAGGGCCCACGGGACACCACATGAACACTGAAGCTTTCTTT,CASSLKGPTGHHMNTEAFF
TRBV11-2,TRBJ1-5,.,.,TGTGCCAGCAGCTGGACACGGACGGGCAATCAGCCCCAGCATTTT,CASSWTRTGNQPQHF
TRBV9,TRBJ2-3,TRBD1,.,TGTGCCAGCAGCGTTACCCCGGGACAGGGGGCTGCAGATACGCAGTATTTT,CASSVTPGQGAADTQYF
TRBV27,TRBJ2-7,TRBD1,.,TGTGCCAGCAGTTTGGACAGGGGGTTCGGGCAGTACTTC,CASSLDRGFGQYF
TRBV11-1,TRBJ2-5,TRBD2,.,TGTGCCAGCAGCTCCAAGCGGGGGGGCCAAGAGACCCAGTACTTC,CASSSKRGGQETQYF
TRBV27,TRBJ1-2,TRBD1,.,TGTGCCAGCAGTTCGGACAGGGGGTTAGGCTACACCTTC,CASSSDRGLGYTF
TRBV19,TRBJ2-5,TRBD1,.,TGTGCCAGTAGCCGGGACAGGGAGGGCGGGGAGACCCAGTACTTC,CASSRDREGGETQYF
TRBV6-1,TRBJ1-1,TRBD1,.,TGTGCCAGCACCAAAGACAGGGGAACTGAAGCTTTCTTT,CASTKDRGTEAFF
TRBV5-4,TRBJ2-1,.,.,TGTGCCAGCAGTTCGACAGGTTGGAGTGAGCAGTTCTTC,CASSSTGWSEQFF
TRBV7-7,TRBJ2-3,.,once,TGTGCCAGCAGCTTAGGGGGCACCACAGATACGCAGTATTTT,CASSLGGTTDTQYF
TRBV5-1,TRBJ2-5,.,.,TGCGCCAGCAGCGAGGGTCAATTGGGAGAGACCCAGTACTTC,CASSEGQLGETQYF
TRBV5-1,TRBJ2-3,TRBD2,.,TGCGCCAGCAGCGGGACTAGCGGGCCAAGCACAGATACGCAGTATTTT,CASSGTSGPSTDTQYF
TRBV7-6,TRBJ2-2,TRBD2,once,TGTGCCAGCAGCTCGACTAGCGGGAGGGCTCGTACCGGGGAGCTGTTTTTT,CASSSTSGRARTGELFF
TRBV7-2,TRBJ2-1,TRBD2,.,TGTGCCAGCAGCTTAGTTAGCGGGGGGGCCAAAGCCAATGAGCAGTTCTTC,CASSLVSGGAKANEQFF
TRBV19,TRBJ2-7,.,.,TGTGCCAGTAGTATCCAGTGGTCCTCCTACGAGCAGTACTTC,CASSIQWSSYEQYF
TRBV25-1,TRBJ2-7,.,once,TGTGCCAGCACCCCATCCTACGAGCAGTACTTC,CASTPSYEQYF
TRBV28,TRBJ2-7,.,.,TGTGCCAGCAGCTCCGGACAGAGCTACGAGCAGTACTTC,CASSSGQSYEQYF
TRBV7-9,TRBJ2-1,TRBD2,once,TGTGCCAGCAGCCCGCGGGGCGGGAGCTCCTACAATGAGCAGTTCTTC,CASSPRGGSSYNEQFF
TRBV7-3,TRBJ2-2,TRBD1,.,TGTGCCAGCAGTCCCGGGACAGGGAACACCGGGGAGCTGTTTTTT,CASSPGTGNTGELFF
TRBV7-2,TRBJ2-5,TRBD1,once,TGTGCCAGCAGCTCAACCGGGACAGGGGGGCAAGAGACCCAGTACTTC,CASSSTGTGGQETQYF
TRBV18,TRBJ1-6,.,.,TGTGCCAGCTCACCACGGGACACTTATAATTCACCCCTCCACTTT,CASSPRDTYNSPLHF